What follows is one TCR beta chain and its context. Its antigen specificity is not known. Mismatch with germline at one junction end may stem from a read error. The sample comes from a study of tumor-infiltrating lymphocytes in primary liver carcinoma (dated by TCRdb to 2016 to 2017). Broadly, across the study: Of the five patients (three men and two women, aged 30 to 69 years), four had hepatocellular carcinoma and one had combined HCC and intrahepatic cholangiocarcinoma. The five patients had tumors of stage T1-T3 N0M0, with maximum diameters ranging from roughly 4.2 to 10 cm. Repertoires from technical replicates were highly reproducible, with mean shared-clone rates roughly 0.86 and correlation coefficients above 0.95. The study combined TCRbeta repertoire sequencing, expression microarrays and whole-exome sequencing across five regions of each liver tumor, with adjacent normal tissue and blood. A total of 35 or so specimens from 5 patients went through TCRbeta repertoire sequencing, namely 25 tumor regions, 5 adjacent noncancerous liver tissues and 5 peripheral blood samples. Samples yielded roughly 3.5 to 7.13 million productive TCRbeta reads; read depth did not differ significantly between tissue types.

Total RNA and DNA were co-extracted from around 18-30 mg of bulk tissue with the AllPrep DNA/RNA mini kit, without cell sorting. Surgical resection was performed in China between late 2015 and 2016 on about five patients with histopathologically diagnosed primary liver carcinoma. At the time of sampling, the patients were treatment-naive and had chronic HBV infection. Fresh tumor and adjacent tissue pieces were bisected; one half was stored in RNAlater at -80°C, the other sent for histology. The CDR3 runs 17 amino acids, cysteine and phenylalanine included. Only CDR3 DNA remains: 51 bases, in frame from the first base. CDR1 and CDR2 are read off the germline V gene as SGHDT and YYEEEE. Starting from approximately 500 ng total RNA, TCRbeta-specific cDNA was produced by reverse transcription with a constant-region primer and ProtoScript II reverse transcriptase. TCRbeta libraries were built with three nested multiplex PCR rounds, a slightly modified ARM-PCR procedure. Each of the first two PCR rounds ran for about 10 cycles using multiplex TRBV1-TRBV30 forward primers together with a Cbeta reverse primer. Sample barcodes and Illumina adapters were added in a final 25-cycle PCR with Deep VentR polymerase. Amplicons of 200-500 bp were gel-purified with a QIAquick gel extraction kit before sequencing. An Illumina HiSeq 2500 was used to sequence the TCRbeta amplicons with 250-bp paired-end reads. The authors processed their data as follows. Quality trimming of reads was performed with Trimmomatic v0.33, and paired reads were merged with FLASH v1.2.11 so that full CDR3 sequences could be recovered. V, D and J germline segments were assigned to the rearranged TCRbeta sequences using MiGEC v1.2.1b. Clonotype statistics and Shannon-Wiener diversity indices were computed with VDJtools v1.0.0. To reduce sampling bias, subsequent analyses other than the diversity analysis used only the 250 most abundant clonotypes in each sample. Using fastp at Q25 and MiXCR, TCRdb reprocessed the public reads and kept productive beta chains. Merged by CDR3 protein, the rows form single entries marked with the most common genes and DNA. It is TCRdb's table, rather than the study itself, that gives the V and J calls and clone size. This sample is represented by roughly 36,000 distinct CDR3 sequences; approximately 71% of them were singletons. The top ten clonotypes cover more than 30% of the sample.

The research as a whole found: Consistent with antigen-driven expansion, pairs of tumor regions showed higher repertoire overlap (mean around 36%) than either tumor-adjacent pairs (approximately 17%) or tumor-blood pairs (approximately 15%). The study included only five or six patients, and the authors note findings should be validated in a larger study. A significantly larger repertoire fraction was made up by the top 250 clones in tumors than in blood (p = 0.039). Since the samples were bulk and unsorted, there was no way to compare CD4+ and CD8+ T cell repertoires. Because sequencing covered only the TCR beta chain and unpaired alpha chains were not captured, true repertoire diversity is likely underestimated.

The sample was tumor-adjacent normal liver tissue. The sequence was collected from a man aged 35-49 years with primary liver carcinoma and hepatitis B virus infection. The receptor chain draws on TRBV5-6 and TRBJ2-1; the D gene is possibly TRBD1 or TRBD2, each agreeing over 5 bases. The bases are TGTGCCAGCAACTTGGGACGGAGCCGCTCTGGGTACAGTAAGCAGTTCTTC. The resulting protein is CASNLGRSRSGYSKQFF. Outside the CDR3, residues come from the reference TRBV5-6 and TRBJ2-1 proteins, so the full variable domain is: DAGVTQSPTHLIKTRGQQVTLRCSPKSGHDTVSWYQQALGQGPQFIFQYYEEEERQRGNFPDRFSGHQFPNYSSELNVNALLLGDSALYLCASNLGRSRSGYSKQFFGPGTRLTVL.